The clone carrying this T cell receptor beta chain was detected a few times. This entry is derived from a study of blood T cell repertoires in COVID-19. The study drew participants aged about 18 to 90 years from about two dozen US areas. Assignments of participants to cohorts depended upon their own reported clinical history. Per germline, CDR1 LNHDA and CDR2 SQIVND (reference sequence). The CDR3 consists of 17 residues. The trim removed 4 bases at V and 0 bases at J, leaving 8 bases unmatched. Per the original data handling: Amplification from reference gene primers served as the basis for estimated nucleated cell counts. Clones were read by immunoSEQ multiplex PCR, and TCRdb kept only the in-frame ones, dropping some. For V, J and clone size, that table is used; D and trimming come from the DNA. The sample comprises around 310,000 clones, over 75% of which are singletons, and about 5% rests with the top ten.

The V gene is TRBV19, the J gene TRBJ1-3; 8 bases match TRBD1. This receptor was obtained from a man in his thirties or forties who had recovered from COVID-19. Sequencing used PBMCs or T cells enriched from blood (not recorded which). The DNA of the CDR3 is TGTGCCAGTAGTACCCGAGGGGACAGGCCCTCTGGAAACACCATATATTTT. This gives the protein CASSTRGDRPSGNTIYF.